Listed below are T cell receptor beta chains from one sample, sequenced in a study of patients and donors after allogeneic stem cell transplantation. A single record per CDR3 protein comes from TCRdb applying MiXCR to the RT-PCR reads. The sample has 400,000 to 500,000 distinct CDR3 sequences; under 20% are singletons. What was sequenced was blood, either unsorted or a sorted T cell fraction (not recorded which). All receptors come from a human donor who was either an allogeneic HSCT recipient or a stem cell or donor lymphocyte infusion donor (not recorded which). It is not recorded whose cells these are; they may come from a transplant donor. The CDR3 runs from the conserved cysteine through the conserved F or W. Fields, in order: J gene, D gene, clone size, V gene, CDR3 length, CDR3 DNA, CDR3 protein. A D gene is named only where the DNA matches it firmly. The size of a clone is reported for some rows only, either as once, few or many, or as a class for expanded clones.

J: TRBJ1-4; D: NA; size: few; V: TRBV7-9; length: 15; DNA: TGTGCCAGCAGCTTACTTGGGGACGTTAATGAAAAACTGTTTTTT; CDR3: CASSLLGDVNEKLFF
J: TRBJ1-2; D: NA; size: NA; V: TRBV6-1; length: 12; DNA: TGTGCCAGCAGTGAGGGGGTAGCTGGCTACACCTTC; CDR3: CASSEGVAGYTF
J: TRBJ1-1; D: NA; size: few; V: TRBV5-1; length: 15; DNA: TGCGCCAGCAGCTTGGCCTATACACAGAACACTGAAGCTTTCTTT; CDR3: CASSLAYTQNTEAFF
J: TRBJ1-3; D: NA; size: NA; V: TRBV6-1; length: 13; DNA: TGTGCCAGCAGTGAAGCGGGCTTCTGGGCAGGATATTTT; CDR3: CASSEAGFWAGYF
J: TRBJ2-5; D: NA; size: many; V: TRBV12-3/TRBV12-4; length: 13; DNA: TGTGCCAGCAGTTTAAGGGGGGGAGAGACCCAGTACTTC; CDR3: CASSLRGGETQYF
J: TRBJ1-2; D: NA; size: many; V: TRBV29-1; length: 12; DNA: TGCAGCGTTGTAACCCGCAGGGACGGCTACACCTTC; CDR3: CSVVTRRDGYTF
J: TRBJ2-3; D: NA; size: NA; V: TRBV4-3; length: 14; DNA: TGCGCCAGCAGCCAAGGGGGCTTCACAGATACGCAGTATTTT; CDR3: CASSQGGFTDTQYF
J: TRBJ2-5; D: TRBD2; size: NA; V: TRBV29-1; length: 15; DNA: TGCAGCGTCCCGGGACTAGCGGGGGCCCCCCGGGCCCAGTACTTC; CDR3: CSVPGLAGAPRAQYF
J: TRBJ1-1; D: NA; size: many; V: TRBV24-1; length: 13; DNA: TGTGCCACCAGTGCTCGGGGGGACACTGAAGCTTTCTTT; CDR3: CATSARGDTEAFF
J: TRBJ1-1; D: NA; size: NA; V: TRBV7-2; length: 14; DNA: TGTGCCAGCAGCTTAGGACGGCGGAACACTGAAGCTTTCTTT; CDR3: CASSLGRRNTEAFF
J: TRBJ2-3; D: NA; size: NA; V: TRBV24-1; length: 16; DNA: TGTGCCACCAGTGAGGGGGGCTGGGACCACACAGATACGCAGTATTTT; CDR3: CATSEGGWDHTDTQYF
J: TRBJ2-5; D: TRBD2; size: many; V: TRBV2; length: 16; DNA: TGTGCCAGCAGCGTACTAGCGGGCGAGTACCAAGAGACCCAGTACTTC; CDR3: CASSVLAGEYQETQYF
J: TRBJ2-3; D: TRBD2; size: NA; V: TRBV11-3; length: 16; DNA: TGTGCCAGCAGCCAAGGGACTAGTAGGAGCACAGATACGCAGTATTTT; CDR3: CASSQGTSRSTDTQYF
J: TRBJ2-1; D: NA; size: NA; V: TRBV11-3; length: 13; DNA: TGTGCCAGCGTATCGAACTTGGCGTATGAGCAGTTCTTC; CDR3: CASVSNLAYEQFF
J: TRBJ2-3; D: NA; size: NA; V: TRBV7-2; length: 15; DNA: TGTGCCAGCAGCCAGGACAGAAAGGGCACAGATACGCAGTATTTT; CDR3: CASSQDRKGTDTQYF
J: TRBJ2-2; D: TRBD1; size: NA; V: TRBV20-1; length: 14; DNA: TGCAGTGCCCCGGGACAGGGGGCTGGCGGGGAGCTGTTTTTT; CDR3: CSAPGQGAGGELFF
J: TRBJ1-5; D: NA; size: few; V: TRBV12-3/TRBV12-4; length: 16; DNA: TGTGCCAGCCCGAGGCCGTGGCAGGGGTCTGTTCAGCCCCAGCATTTT; CDR3: CASPRPWQGSVQPQHF
J: TRBJ1-2; D: NA; size: few; V: TRBV12-3/TRBV12-4; length: 13; DNA: TGTGCCAGCAGTTTTGGAGGTTTCTATGGCTACACCTTC; CDR3: CASSFGGFYGYTF
J: TRBJ2-1; D: TRBD2; size: many; V: TRBV29-1; length: 16; DNA: TGCAGCGTAGCCGGGACTAGCGGGAACTCCTACAATGAGCAGTTCTTC; CDR3: CSVAGTSGNSYNEQFF
J: TRBJ2-1; D: TRBD2; size: NA; V: TRBV13; length: 15; DNA: TGTGCCAGCAGCTTACGGGGGGATGGGTTCGATGAGCAGTTCTTC; CDR3: CASSLRGDGFDEQFF
J: TRBJ2-1; D: TRBD2; size: NA; V: TRBV9; length: 15; DNA: TGTGCCAGCAGCGTAGATGCGGGAGGGCTTCGTGAGCAGTTCTTC; CDR3: CASSVDAGGLREQFF
J: TRBJ2-3; D: NA; size: NA; V: TRBV21-1; length: 14; DNA: TGTGCCAGCGGTAGGACAGGGGGCACAGATACGCAGTATTTT; CDR3: CASGRTGGTDTQYF
J: TRBJ2-7; D: TRBD2; size: NA; V: TRBV3-1; length: 16; DNA: TGTGCCAGCAGCCAAGATAACCAGCGGGGGTCGTACGAGCAGTACTTC; CDR3: CASSQDNQRGSYEQYF
J: TRBJ2-5; D: NA; size: few; V: TRBV7-6; length: 19; DNA: TGTGCCAGCAGCTTAAAGAAGTTGAGCTCGGGAGTCCGAAGCGAGACCCAGTACTTC; CDR3: CASSLKKLSSGVRSETQYF
J: TRBJ1-5; D: TRBD1; size: many; V: TRBV6-4; length: 17; DNA: TGTGCCAGCAGTGACCCGTCCGGGACAGGGGTTAGCCAGCCCCAGCATTTT; CDR3: CASSDPSGTGVSQPQHF
J: TRBJ1-5; D: TRBD1; size: many; V: TRBV12-3/TRBV12-4; length: 13; DNA: TGTGCCAGCCGAGGACAGGGGAATCAGCCCCAGCATTTT; CDR3: CASRGQGNQPQHF
J: TRBJ1-5; D: TRBD1; size: many; V: TRBV28; length: 14; DNA: TGTGCCAGCAGCCGAGGACAGGACGGGAAGCCCCAGCATTTT; CDR3: CASSRGQDGKPQHF
J: TRBJ2-5; D: NA; size: few; V: TRBV29-1; length: 17; DNA: TGCAGCGTTGAAGGATCCCCTGTCGGAATCCCGCAAGAGACCCAGTACTTC; CDR3: CSVEGSPVGIPQETQYF
J: TRBJ2-1; D: NA; size: NA; V: TRBV21-1; length: 12; DNA: TGTGCCAGCAGCAAAGGGCCAGGGGAGCAGTTCTTC; CDR3: CASSKGPGEQFF
J: TRBJ1-6; D: TRBD1; size: few; V: TRBV20-1; length: 13; DNA: TGCAGTGCAGGGGGCCTCAGGGGATCACCCCTCCACTTT; CDR3: CSAGGLRGSPLHF
J: TRBJ1-2; D: NA; size: NA; V: TRBV5-1; length: 12; DNA: TGCACCAGCAGCTTGGGAGACTATGGCTACACCTTC; CDR3: CTSSLGDYGYTF
J: TRBJ1-1; D: NA; size: few; V: TRBV11-3; length: 13; DNA: TGTGCCAGCAGCTTTGGATGGGACACTGAAGCTTTCTTT; CDR3: CASSFGWDTEAFF
J: TRBJ1-2; D: NA; size: NA; V: TRBV7-9; length: 15; DNA: TGTGCCAGCAGCTCGATCCAGGGGTCTGCTTATGGCTACACCTTC; CDR3: CASSSIQGSAYGYTF
J: TRBJ2-2; D: NA; size: few; V: TRBV3-1; length: 20; DNA: TGTGCCAGCAGCCAAACCGGTGAGGTTTTCGTATGGGAATGGACCGGGGAGCTGTTTTTT; CDR3: CASSQTGEVFVWEWTGELFF
J: TRBJ1-6; D: NA; size: NA; V: TRBV5-1; length: 14; DNA: TGCGCCAGCAGCCCCACAGGGCAGAGGTCACCCCTCCACTTT; CDR3: CASSPTGQRSPLHF
J: TRBJ1-3; D: NA; size: NA; V: TRBV12-3/TRBV12-4; length: 12; DNA: TGTGCCAGCAGGCCAGCTGGAAACACCATATATTTT; CDR3: CASRPAGNTIYF
J: TRBJ2-2; D: TRBD2; size: NA; V: TRBV4-1; length: 18; DNA: TGCGCCAGCAGCCAAGAAGGCGATCTAGCGGGAGTAGGCGGGGAGCTGTTTTTT; CDR3: CASSQEGDLAGVGGELFF
J: TRBJ1-5; D: TRBD1; size: many; V: TRBV5-1; length: 15; DNA: TGCGCCAGCAAACGTTGGACAGGGAGTAATCAGCCCCAGCATTTT; CDR3: CASKRWTGSNQPQHF
J: TRBJ1-3; D: NA; size: NA; V: TRBV10-3; length: 15; DNA: TGTGCCAGTAACAGGGAAAGAAGCTCTGGAAACACCATATATTTT; CDR3: CASNRERSSGNTIYF
J: TRBJ1-4; D: NA; size: NA; V: TRBV4-1; length: 14; DNA: TGCGCCAGCAGCCCGGACCCTGGAGATGAAAAACTGTTTTTT; CDR3: CASSPDPGDEKLFF
J: TRBJ1-5; D: NA; size: few; V: TRBV6-1; length: 16; DNA: TGTGCCAGCAGTGACAGGGTAGGGCGCGGCAATCAGCCCCAGCATTTT; CDR3: CASSDRVGRGNQPQHF
J: TRBJ2-5; D: NA; size: many; V: TRBV25-1; length: 16; DNA: TGTGCCAGCAGTGCCCCCGGAGGGAGAAGGCGAGAGACCCAGTACTTC; CDR3: CASSAPGGRRRETQYF
J: TRBJ1-3; D: TRBD1; size: few; V: TRBV6-2/TRBV6-3; length: 16; DNA: TGTGCCAGCAGAGAACGTGGACAGGGACTTGGAAACACCATATATTTT; CDR3: CASRERGQGLGNTIYF
J: TRBJ2-2; D: NA; size: NA; V: TRBV24-1; length: 11; DNA: TGTGCCACCAGTGGTCCCGGGGAGCTGTTTTTT; CDR3: CATSGPGELFF
J: TRBJ2-2; D: NA; size: few; V: TRBV5-1; length: 14; DNA: TGCGCCAGCAGCCTAGCGTTTAACACCGGGGAGCTGTTTTTT; CDR3: CASSLAFNTGELFF
J: TRBJ2-7; D: TRBD1; size: few; V: TRBV24-1; length: 14; DNA: TGTGCCACCAGTGATCGAGACAGGGCGGGCGAGCAGTACTTC; CDR3: CATSDRDRAGEQYF
J: TRBJ2-2; D: NA; size: NA; V: TRBV11-2; length: 15; DNA: TGTGCCAGCAGCGGAAGGGACGCAAACACCGGGGAGCTGTTTTTT; CDR3: CASSGRDANTGELFF
J: TRBJ1-4; D: NA; size: few; V: TRBV29-1; length: 15; DNA: TGCAGCGTTGAAGAATATAAGGGGCTTAATGAAAAACTGTTTTTT; CDR3: CSVEEYKGLNEKLFF
J: TRBJ1-1; D: TRBD1; size: NA; V: TRBV11-1; length: 19; DNA: TGTGCCAGCAGCTCCCGAACCGGGGCAGGGGGCGTCAGTAGATTTGGAGCTTTCTTT; CDR3: CASSSRTGAGGVSRFGAFF
J: TRBJ2-5; D: TRBD2; size: few; V: TRBV5-1; length: 17; DNA: TGCGCCAGCAGCTCCCAACGACTAGCGGGAGGGCAAGAGACCCAGTACTTC; CDR3: CASSSQRLAGGQETQYF
J: TRBJ1-6; D: TRBD1; size: NA; V: TRBV27; length: 16; DNA: TGTGCCAGCAGTGACCAGGGGGAAGGGGCCAATTCACCCCTCCACTTT; CDR3: CASSDQGEGANSPLHF